This TCR beta chain was retrieved from a study of technical replicates of blood from four donors. Assay: immunoSEQ multiplex PCR; the TCRdb copy retains only in-frame clones and omits some. The sample includes 75,000 to 90,000 clones, 85% to 95% of them seen just once. Germline V lookup: CDR1 GTSNPN, CDR2 SVGIG (reference sequence). Trimming took 3 bases from V and 4 from J, leaving 12 bases between them. The CDR3 is 14 amino acids. This TCR derives from a human donor in good health. V usage is TRBV30 and J usage is TRBJ2-2; possible D gene TRBD2, 6 bases. Sequencing used T cells isolated from PBMCs. The DNA for the CDR3 is TGTGCCTGGAGCTCCCGGAGGGGCACCGGGGAGCTGTTTTTT. Protein product: CAWSSRRGTGELFF.